Below, 18 T cell receptor beta chains from the same sample are listed, as sequenced in a study of blood T cell repertoires in COVID-19. TCRdb's table, derived via immunoSEQ multiplex PCR, lists solely in-frame clones and lacks some. Here the sample spans 95,000 to 110,000 clones, about nine tenths being singletons. The sample comprised peripheral blood. The source is a woman aged 30 to 39 with acute or convalescent COVID-19.

The chain links TRBV6-4 to TRBJ2-3; 7 bases map to TRBD2. Losses at the gene ends were 2 bases for V and 1 base for J; bases not matched to a gene: 3. The CDR3 is 15 residues long. Germline V gives CDR1 MRHNA, CDR2 SNTAGT. The CDR3 here is CASSDEAGGTDTQYF. The CDR3 DNA is TGTGCCAGCAGTGACGAGGCGGGAGGCACAGATACGCAGTATTTT.

This clone was seen only once. The V and J genes are TRBV10-2 and TRBJ2-5, with a weak D call TRBD1 (7 bases). The CDR3 runs to 14 residues. V was shortened by 6 bases and J by 5 bases, with 16 bases between the two germline ends. The germline V gene has CDR1 WSHSY and CDR2 SAAADI. The CDR3: CASRQGVRGETQYF. CDR3 bases: TGCGCCAGCAGGCAGGGGGTCCGGGGGGAGACCCAGTACTTC.

A few counts support this clone. This rearrangement joins TRBV11-2 to TRBJ1-2; D is unclear. This CDR3 is 15 amino acids long. Trimming removed 5 bases at V and 4 bases at J, with 17 bases between. Germline CDR1 is SGHAT and CDR2 is FQNNGV. The CDR3 bases are TGTGCCAGCAGCCCGGACTCTGGGGTCACCTATGGCTACACCTTC. It specifies CASSPDSGVTYGYTF.

The chain links TRBV4-3 to TRBJ1-2; D gene unclear. Trimming pared 1 base from V and 7 bases from J, leaving 13 bases between. This CDR3 comprises 14 residues. CDR1 is LGHNA, CDR2 YSLEER, per germline. DNA for the CDR3: TGCGCCAGCAGCCAAGTCACACCCAATGGTGGCTACACCTTC. Translated, it gives CASSQVTPNGGYTF.

The chain uses TRBV7-9 and TRBJ2-2, with D possibly TRBD1 on 5 matching bases. Trimming removed 5 bases from V and 0 bases from J, with 22 bases in between. The CDR3 runs to 19 residues. CDR1 and CDR2 from the germline V gene are SEHNR and FQNEAQ (reference sequence). In DNA, the CDR3 is TGTGCCAGCAGCCGCCTCCAGGGCGAGACAATTTCGAACACCGGGGAGCTGTTTTTT. Amino acids: CASSRLQGETISNTGELFF.

This clone was seen just once. CDR3 sequence reads: CASSATGLVGMNTEAFF. CDR3 DNA: TGTGCCAGCAGCGCGACAGGGCTCGTGGGTATGAACACTGAAGCTTTCTTT. The chain links TRBV9 to TRBJ1-1; 7 bases map to TRBD1. V gave up 3 bases and J gave up 0 bases; unmatched junction bases: 11. Germline V lookup: CDR1 SGDLS, CDR2 YYNGEE. The CDR3 is made up of 17 amino acids.

The chain uses TRBV28 and TRBJ2-7; TRBD2 is a possible D gene (6 bases). V shed 3 bases and J shed 3 bases, with 12 bases lying between them. From germline, CDR1 is MDHEN and CDR2 SYDVKM. CDR3 size: 14 residues. The CDR3 loop reads CASSFQEGSYEQYF. CDR3 DNA: TGTGCCAGCAGTTTCCAGGAGGGAAGCTACGAGCAGTACTTC.

This chain links TRBV7-2 with TRBJ2-1; 11 bases are a match to TRBD1. With 4 bases clipped from V and 10 bases from J, the junction kept 6 bases outside the gene matches. Germline V gene lookup returns CDR1 SGHTA and CDR2 FQGNSA. The CDR3 has 14 residues. This CDR3 reads CASSSDRGRWEQFF. The CDR3 nucleotides are TGTGCCAGCAGCTCGGACAGGGGGCGGTGGGAGCAGTTCTTC.

The chain joins TRBV5-1 to TRBJ2-3; D is perhaps TRBD2 (6 bases). The CDR3 has 14 amino acids. CDR1 and CDR2 (germline): SGHRS, YFSETQ. V lost 2 bases, J lost 4 bases, and 11 bases lay in between. CDR3 in DNA: TGCGCCAGCAGCTTTCCTAGCGTCGCAGATACGCAGTATTTT. It specifies CASSFPSVADTQYF.

About this clone: Other DNA sequences in this specimen translate into the identical CDR3. This chain links TRBV6-5 with TRBJ2-7; 8 bases match TRBD1. The CDR3 has 15 amino acids. The V gene's germline CDR1 is MNHEY and CDR2 SVGAGI. Unmatched junction bases numbered 2, after V lost 0 bases and J lost 1 base. This CDR3 is CASSYSGTGSYEQYF. In DNA form, the CDR3 reads TGTGCCAGCAGTTACTCTGGGACAGGATCCTACGAGCAGTACTTC.

For the CDR3, the DNA is TGTGCCAGCAGCGTACAAGACGGGCGGGGTAGCACTGAAGCTTTCTTT. Encoded protein: CASSVQDGRGSTEAFF. This rearrangement joins TRBV9 to TRBJ1-1; D unclear. V dropped 1 base and J dropped 4 bases, with 17 bases sitting between them. CDR1 and CDR2 (germline): SGDLS, YYNGEE. This CDR3 is 16 amino acids long.

This clone was seen just once. V gene TRBV19 combines with J gene TRBJ1-1; perhaps TRBD1 as D (5 bases). CDR3 length equals 13 residues. CDR1 LNHDA and CDR2 SQIVND come from the germline V gene (reference sequence). Trimming removed 0 bases from V and 5 bases from J, with 7 bases in between. CDR3: CASSIDRDTEAFF. The CDR3 bases are TGTGCCAGTAGTATAGACAGGGATACTGAAGCTTTCTTT.

V gene TRBV28 combines with J gene TRBJ2-7, with a weak D call TRBD1 (6 bases). Trimming took 7 bases from V and 3 from J, leaving 16 bases between them. In germline, CDR1 is MDHEN, CDR2 SYDVKM. CDR3 length: 14 amino acids. CDR3 sequence reads: CASNSLGADYEQYF. The CDR3, as DNA: TGTGCCAGCAATTCTCTGGGGGCCGACTACGAGCAGTACTTC.

V gene TRBV2 combines with J gene TRBJ1-6; weak D call: TRBD1 (5 bases). V was clipped by 11 bases and J by 7 bases, with 15 bases between them. CDR3 length: 13 amino acids. The germline V gene has CDR1 SNHLY and CDR2 FYNNEI. Here the CDR3 DNA reads TGTGCCGCGGCGCCAAGGGGCAATTCACCCCTCCACTTT. It is translated as CAAAPRGNSPLHF. Full variable domain (outside the CDR3, taken from reference TRBV2 and TRBJ1-6): EPEVTQTPSHQVTQMGQEVILRCVPISNHLYFYWYRQILGQKVEFLVSFYNNEISEKSEIFDDQFSVERPDGSNFTLKIRSTKLEDSAMYFCAAAPRGNSPLHFGNGTRLTVT.

This chain joins TRBV11-2 and TRBJ2-3, with 7 bases identical to TRBD2. There are 18 residues in the CDR3. Germline V gives CDR1 SGHAT, CDR2 FQNNGV. J gave up 0 bases and V 2 bases, and 11 bases lay outside the gene matches. The CDR3 coding sequence is TGTGCCAGCAGCTTACGGCCTAGCGGTAGGACTAGCACAGATACGCAGTATTTT. This translates into CASSLRPSGRTSTDTQYF.

The chain employs TRBV28 and TRBJ2-5; D gene unclear. The CDR3 spans 11 residues. The germline V and J ends were trimmed by 3 bases and 5 bases, with 4 bases remaining between them. CDR1 is MDHEN and CDR2 is SYDVKM in the germline V gene. The CDR3 sequence is CASSLGETQYF. The CDR3 nucleotides are TGTGCCAGCAGTTTGGGCGAGACCCAGTACTTC. Full variable domain (remainder filled in from reference TRBV28 and TRBJ2-5): DVKVTQSSRYLVKRTGEKVFLECVQDMDHENMFWYRQDPGLGLRLIYFSYDVKMKEKGDIPEGYSVSREKKERFSLILESASTNQTSMYLCASSLGETQYFGPGTRLLVL.

This chain uses TRBV27 with TRBJ2-2; 16 nucleotides match TRBD2. Germline loops: CDR1 MNHEY, CDR2 SMNVEV (reference sequence). There are 17 residues in the CDR3. The V gene end was trimmed by 4 bases and the J gene end by 7 bases; junction bases not matched to a gene: 6. CDR3: CASSSPGTSGGGGELFF. CDR3 bases: TGTGCCAGCAGTTCCCCAGGGACTAGCGGGGGGGGCGGGGAGCTGTTTTTT.

The chain has TRBV15 and TRBJ2-7; D perhaps matches TRBD1 (6 bases). This CDR3 region has 13 residues. The germline V gene has CDR1 LNHNV and CDR2 YYDKDF (reference sequence). V was trimmed by 2 bases and J by 4 bases, leaving 9 bases between them. CDR3 loop: CATSRPGVYEQYF. As DNA, the CDR3 is TGTGCCACCAGCAGACCAGGGGTGTACGAGCAGTACTTC.